Listed here are 7 T cell receptor beta chains from one sample, sequenced in a study of blood T cells in healthy people across ages. A second roughly 6 to 11 cycle PCR used barcoded and J-beta primers. TCRdb independently ran MiXCR on the 5' RACE reads; one entry per CDR3 protein. The sample has about 1 million distinct CDR3 sequences, 45% seen once. Material for sequencing was blood. Source of these receptors: a woman aged 55-75 years in good health.

This clonotype was counted only a few times. This chain uses TRBV5-1 with TRBJ2-7, with 7 bases identical to TRBD1. The CDR3 runs 14 residues. CDR1 and CDR2 (germline): SGHRS, YFSETQ. V trimming: 0 bases; J trimming: 3 bases; junction bases outside the gene matches: 3. The CDR3 region is CASSLEGQDYEQYF. In DNA, the CDR3 is TGCGCCAGCAGCTTGGAAGGACAGGACTACGAGCAGTACTTC.

The rearrangement uses TRBV7-8 and TRBJ2-7, with 10 positions matching TRBD1. CDR3 length: 16 residues. Germline values: CDR1 SGHVS, CDR2 FQNEAQ. V was clipped by 0 bases and J by 4 bases; unmatched bases: 6. CDR3 DNA sequence: TGTGCCAGCAGCTTAGCGGCGGGGACAGGGGAGTACGAGCAGTACTTC. It yields the protein CASSLAAGTGEYEQYF.

The J gene is TRBJ1-5, the V gene TRBV27, with TRBD1 matching over 9 bases. The CDR3 consists of 17 residues. Germline-derived CDR1 and CDR2 are MNHEY and SMNVEV (reference sequence). J lost 1 base, V lost 6 bases, and 10 bases had no gene match. CDR3 residues: CASSPSNRGPSNQPQHF. The DNA for the CDR3 is TGTGCCAGCAGCCCCAGCAACAGGGGGCCGAGCAATCAGCCCCAGCATTTT.

The gene calls are TRBV29-1 and TRBJ1-5; perhaps TRBD1 as D (5 bases). Trimming removed 3 bases at V and 9 bases at J, with 15 bases between. The CDR3 is 13 residues long. Looked up from germline, CDR1 is SQVTM and CDR2 is ANQGSEA. The CDR3 protein is CSVEEAEGRPQHF. In nucleotides, the CDR3 is TGCAGCGTTGAGGAGGCGGAGGGACGGCCCCAGCATTTT.

The CDR3 DNA sequence: TGTGCCATCAGTGAAGCGCGGGAGGGCAACACAGATACGCAGTATTTT. It encodes CAISEAREGNTDTQYF. The genes are TRBV10-3 and TRBJ2-3; 9 bases line up with TRBD2. Germline V gene data show CDR1 as ENHRY and CDR2 as SYGVKD. This CDR3 has 16 residues. The junction had 6 bases not matched to a gene; V was cut back by 3 bases and J by 2 bases.

The chain uses TRBV9 and TRBJ1-2, with D uncertain. CDR3 size: 12 residues. The V gene's germline CDR1 is SGDLS and CDR2 YYNGEE. V was pared by 3 bases and J by 8 bases, with 11 bases between. The CDR3 DNA sequence: TGTGCCAGCAGCGAAGCTACGAACGGCTACACCTTC. Protein: CASSEATNGYTF. Full variable domain (remainder filled in from reference TRBV9 and TRBJ1-2): DSGVTQTPKHLITATGQRVTLRCSPRSGDLSVYWYQQSLDQGLQFLIQYYNGEERAKGNILERFSAQQFPDLHSELNLSSLELGDSALYFCASSEATNGYTFGSGTRLTVV.

This clonotype was observed a handful of times. The chain employs TRBV5-1 and TRBJ2-7; 9 positions match TRBD1. This CDR3 region has 14 residues. The germline V gene encodes CDR1 SGHRS and CDR2 YFSETQ. V lost 4 bases and J lost 5; bases outside the gene matches: 7. The CDR3 protein is CASSAGTGNDEQYF. Written as DNA, the CDR3 is TGCGCCAGCAGCGCCGGGACAGGGAACGACGAGCAGTACTTC.